Here is one T cell receptor (beta chain) with its context. It has no known antigen specificity. No much larger clonotype is one base removed from it; base qualities were not supplied. The data are from a study of T cell changes during pregnancy in multiple sclerosis (dated by TCRdb to 2018 to 2020). Turning to the overall study: The study examined how the T cell repertoire changed over the course of pregnancy in women with multiple sclerosis.

Taken from the germline V gene (reference sequence), the CDR1 and CDR2 loops are MNHEY and SMNVEV. The CDR3 contains 14 residues, cysteine and phenylalanine counted. Only the CDR3 DNA is retained, 42 bases long and in frame from the first base. Unmatched junction bases come to 6, with V trimmed by 5 bases and J by 2 bases. Library preparation was by the immunoSEQ multiplex PCR assay. TCRdb obtained this table from immuneACCESS and retained in-frame rearrangements with V and J assigned. These tables miss some clones; where compared with another copy, unresolved V genes account for less than half of the shortfall, and the remainder is unexplained. The sample table holds 19,000 or so clones, of which over 75% were seen once. The ten largest make up roughly 12% of the sample.

The sample in question was CD8+ T cells from peripheral blood mononuclear cells, obtained after pregnancy. Here the chain combines TRBV27 and TRBJ2-7, with 7 junctional bases fitting TRBD2. This clonotype originated in a female donor in good health, enrolled as a control in a pregnancy study. The DNA sequence follows: TGTGCCAGCAGTGGTAGCGGGTGGCCCTACGAGCAGTACTTC. Its protein is CASSGSGWPYEQYF.